This T cell receptor beta chain was found in a study of OX40 agonist ivuxolimab in advanced cancers. At the level of the study: The dose-escalation cohort had hepatocellular carcinoma, melanoma, renal cell or head and neck cancer. Enrollees could have had prior anti-PD-1, anti-PD-L1 or anti-CTLA-4 therapy, which 35% to 40% had received.

Sequencing was performed with immunoSEQ multiplex PCR; in TCRdb, only in-frame clones are kept and a portion is missing. The table has roughly 91,000 clones, roughly 90% seen once. The specimen comprised CD4+ or CD8+ T cells sorted from blood, sampled in a trial of the OX40 agonist ivuxolimab. This TCR came from an adult with an advanced solid tumor such as melanoma, head and neck, liver or kidney cancer.

The CDR3 region has the DNA TGTGCCAGCAGGCCCAATACGGAGACCCAGTACTTC. Amino acid sequence: CASRPNTETQYF. V gene TRBV2 combines with J gene TRBJ2-5, with D unresolved. The CDR3 sequence is 12 residues long. The V end lost 6 bases, the J end lost 5 bases, and 10 bases lay between the germline ends. CDR1 and CDR2 from the germline V gene are SNHLY and FYNNEI.